This paragraph covers one TCR beta chain sequence. The CDR3 extends over 13 amino acids. In germline, CDR1 is SGHNT, CDR2 YENEEA. V was cut by 4 bases and J by 5 bases, with 11 bases left in between. The data were obtained in a study of shared clonotypes between healthy human individuals. Profiling relied on immunoSEQ multiplex PCR, and the TCRdb table lists in-frame clones only, not all of them. The data hold approximately 1,500,000 clones, with roughly 96% observed a single time. Source material: naive CD4+ T cells sorted from blood. Subset: CD45RA+ positively selected. This TCR derives from a man under 40 in good health. The V gene is TRBV11-3, the J gene TRBJ2-5; D possibly uses TRBD1 or TRBD2 (5 bases each). Here the CDR3 DNA reads TGTGCCAGCAGCTCGGGACGGTCGGAGACCCAGTACTTC. Its protein is CASSSGRSETQYF.